This T cell receptor beta chain appears in the sequencing data of a study of cytomegalovirus exposure and HLA in healthy donors. General study points: The authors considered a cluster of highly shared sequence variants likely to be a sequencing artifact. As a later analysis revealed, most CMV-associated TCR beta chains appeared HLA-restricted.

Primers for the PCR totalled 60 Vbeta and 13 Jbeta. Profiling relied on immunoSEQ multiplex PCR, and the TCRdb table lists in-frame clones only, not all of them. This sample carries about 200,000 clones, about 70% of them seen once, and the ten largest clones take approximately 1.8%. V was cut by 6 bases and J by 5 bases, with 24 bases left in between. The CDR3 runs to 16 residues. Per the germline V gene, CDR1 is SGHKS and CDR2 is YYEKEE (reference sequence). This clone has only a few counts. Its antigen is currently unknown. This TCR was sampled from a woman between 25 and 40 years old in good health and CMV-seronegative. The sample comprised PBMCs. The chain has TRBV5-5 and TRBJ2-7; maybe TRBD1 (6 bases). The CDR3, as DNA: TGTGCCAGCACCCCACAACCAAGACAGGTACAAAACGAGCAGTACTTC. As protein: CASTPQPRQVQNEQYF.